Each of the 16 T cell receptor beta chains below was sequenced from the same sample in a study of blood T cell repertoires in COVID-19. This table comes from immunoSEQ multiplex PCR, and its TCRdb copy is limited to in-frame clones, with some not included. The data contain over 150,000 clones, about 75% of them singletons. Sequences were obtained from peripheral blood. All receptors come from an older woman with acute or convalescent COVID-19.

The J gene is TRBJ1-5, the V gene TRBV7-2, with TRBD1 as a possible D gene (5 bases). Germline V gives CDR1 SGHTA, CDR2 FQGNSA. The V and J ends lost 2 bases and 9 bases respectively, with 20 bases between them. This CDR3 comprises 16 residues. CDR3 residues: CASSLTGQAVLGPQHF. CDR3 bases: TGTGCCAGCAGCTTAACAGGACAAGCCGTCCTCGGGCCCCAGCATTTT.

The chain combines TRBV3-1 (or the pseudogene TRBV3-2) with TRBJ1-2; D is possibly TRBD1 (6 bases). V was pared by 1 base and J by 8 bases, with 11 bases between. The germline CDR1 and CDR2 sequences are LGHDT and YNNKEL (reference sequence). This CDR3 is built from 13 residues. The CDR3 loop reads CASSQAGEGGYTF. CDR3 in DNA: TGTGCCAGCAGCCAAGCAGGGGAAGGAGGCTACACCTTC.

The rearrangement links TRBV6-5 to TRBJ2-4, with D tentatively TRBD1 (6 bases). In germline, CDR1 is MNHEY, CDR2 SVGAGI. V lost 2 bases and J lost 3, with 14 bases in between. This CDR3 has 16 amino acids. This CDR3 is CASSYGGRRGKNIQYF. CDR3 nucleotides: TGTGCCAGCAGTTACGGGGGCAGAAGGGGCAAAAACATTCAGTACTTC.

This chain connects TRBV19 to TRBJ2-7, with D possibly TRBD2 on 5 matching bases. The V end lost 1 base, the J end lost 2 bases, and 12 bases lay between the germline ends. The CDR3 contains 15 residues. Germline lookup yields CDR1 LNHDA and CDR2 SQIVND (reference sequence). The CDR3 region is CASSIAAGATYEQYF. The CDR3 DNA reads TGTGCCAGTAGTATAGCGGCGGGTGCCACCTACGAGCAGTACTTC.

The chain combines TRBV6-2 or TRBV6-3 with TRBJ2-1; 7 positions match TRBD2. Trimming at V came to 2 bases and at J to 5 bases, leaving 9 bases not matched to a gene. The CDR3 contains 16 residues. Germline assignment: CDR1 MNHEY and CDR2 SVGEGT. The chain's CDR3 is CASSYIPLALDNEQFF. CDR3 DNA sequence: TGTGCCAGCAGTTACATCCCACTAGCGTTGGACAATGAGCAGTTCTTC.

The rearrangement links TRBV2 to TRBJ2-5; the D gene is possibly TRBD1 (5 bases). Trimming cost V 5 bases and J 2 bases, with 9 bases left between them. Germline values: CDR1 SNHLY, CDR2 FYNNEI. This CDR3 has 13 residues. In nucleotides, the CDR3 is TGTGCCAGCAGTTTTGACAGACAAGAGACCCAGTACTTC. Its protein is CASSFDRQETQYF.

V and J are TRBV7-2 and TRBJ2-7, with 9 bases fitting TRBD2. Trimming cost V 4 bases and J 5 bases; bases outside gene matches: 6. The CDR3 covers 14 residues. Germline CDR1 is SGHTA and CDR2 is FQGNSA. CDR3 sequence reads: CASSYPGLANEQYF. For the CDR3, the DNA is TGTGCCAGCAGCTACCCCGGACTAGCGAACGAGCAGTACTTC.

This chain links TRBV7-6 with TRBJ1-6; 10 bases line up with TRBD1. The V gene end was trimmed by 5 bases and the J gene end by 8 bases; junction bases not matched to a gene: 9. Germline V CDR1 and CDR2: SGHVS, FNYEAQ. The CDR3 length is 16 residues. In DNA form, the CDR3 reads TGTGCCAGCAGCCCACCGGACAGGGGGACGCATTCACCCCTCCACTTT. It codes for CASSPPDRGTHSPLHF.

The rearrangement links TRBV5-6 to TRBJ1-2; D is perhaps TRBD1 (5 bases). Germline CDR1 is SGHDT and CDR2 is YYEEEE. V gave up 1 base and J gave up 2 bases, with 6 bases separating them. The CDR3 spans 13 residues. DNA for the CDR3: TGTGCCAGCAGCTTGAAGGGGAACTATGGCTACACCTTC. This encodes CASSLKGNYGYTF.

The rearrangement joins TRBV5-1 to TRBJ2-2; TRBD1 agrees at 9 bases. Trimming took 4 bases from V and 3 from J; bases not matched to a gene: 4. This CDR3 has 15 amino acids. In germline, CDR1 is SGHRS, CDR2 YFSETQ. The CDR3 loop is CASSPRTGDTGELFF. The CDR3 DNA reads as TGCGCCAGCAGCCCTCGGACAGGGGACACCGGGGAGCTGTTTTTT.

This clone has only one observation. The J gene is TRBJ1-1, the V gene TRBV12-3 or TRBV12-4; TRBD1 is a possible D gene (5 bases). This CDR3 comprises 13 residues. V lost 4 bases, J lost 8 bases, and 14 bases lay in between. The CDR3 here is CASSSTRRGEAFF. In nucleotides, the CDR3 is TGTGCCAGCAGTTCGACCCGCCGGGGGGAAGCTTTCTTT.

Written as DNA, the CDR3 is TGTGCCAGCAGCGGACAGGTGGCCCCTTACTCCTACAATGAGCAGTTCTTC. Its protein is CASSGQVAPYSYNEQFF. This chain uses TRBV19 with TRBJ2-1; TRBD1 matches at 7 bases. The CDR3 has 17 residues. Germline loops: CDR1 LNHDA, CDR2 SQIVND (reference sequence). The V gene end was trimmed by 9 bases and the J gene end by 0 bases; junction bases not matched to a gene: 14. The variable domain in full, with the rest retrieved from reference TRBV19 and TRBJ2-1, is DGGITQSPKYLFRKEGQNVTLSCEQNLNHDAMYWYRQDPGQGLRLIYYSQIVNDFQKGDIAEGYSVSREKKESFPLTVTSAQKNPTAFYLCASSGQVAPYSYNEQFFGPGTRLTVL.

The V and J genes are TRBV18 and TRBJ2-5; D possibly corresponds to TRBD1 (6 bases). CDR3 size: 14 residues. Germline V lookup: CDR1 KGHSH, CDR2 LQKENI. Trimming cost V 3 bases and J 2 bases, with 10 bases left between them. The CDR3 DNA reads TGTGCCAGCTCACCCGGGACAAGACAAGAGACCCAGTACTTC. Translated, it gives CASSPGTRQETQYF.

This clone was seen a single time. The rearrangement joins TRBV7-2 to TRBJ2-1; 11 bases are a match to TRBD1. Germline V CDR1 and CDR2: SGHTA, FQGNSA. The CDR3 runs to 14 residues. V trimming: 4 bases; J trimming: 9 bases; junction bases outside the gene matches: 5. The CDR3 DNA is TGTGCCAGCAGCTCCGGGACAGGGGGTGGTGAGCAGTTCTTC. Translated: CASSSGTGGGEQFF.

The V call is TRBV6-1, the J call TRBJ2-7; weak D call: TRBD2 (5 bases). CDR1 MNHNS and CDR2 SASEGT come from the germline V gene. The V and J ends lost 3 bases and 3 bases respectively, with 12 bases between them. CDR3 length: 14 residues. CDR3 in amino acids: CASSELVGIYEQYF. DNA of the CDR3: TGTGCCAGCAGTGAGCTAGTCGGGATCTACGAGCAGTACTTC.

The chain joins TRBV9 to TRBJ2-3, with D possibly TRBD2 on 5 matching bases. The CDR3 length is 11 residues. Germline loops: CDR1 SGDLS, CDR2 YYNGEE. V lost 5 bases and J lost 8, with 9 bases in between. The CDR3 DNA reads as TGTGCCAGCAGTAGACTAATTACGCAGTATTTT. This gives the protein CASSRLITQYF. Complete variable domain (other parts from reference TRBV9 and TRBJ2-3): DSGVTQTPKHLITATGQRVTLRCSPRSGDLSVYWYQQSLDQGLQFLIQYYNGEERAKGNILERFSAQQFPDLHSELNLSSLELGDSALYFCASSRLITQYFGPGTRLTVL.